This paragraph covers one T cell receptor beta chain sequence. Only in-frame clones appear in the TCRdb table, and some are missing; sequencing was by immunoSEQ multiplex PCR. The sample includes about 410,000 clones, roughly 90% of them seen just once. These data are taken from a study of control samples from healthy donors and cancer patients. This CDR3 has 14 residues. V lost 5 bases and J lost 3; bases outside the gene matches: 5. Germline loops: CDR1 KGHDR, CDR2 SFDVKD. V gene TRBV24-1 combines with J gene TRBJ1-2; TRBD1 matches at 7 bases. The sample consisted of PBMCs. This receptor was identified in a man aged 40-49 years with head and neck cancer. CDR3: CATSAPGQHYGYTF. The CDR3 bases are TGTGCCACCAGTGCCCCGGGACAGCACTATGGCTACACCTTC.